The text below deals with one TCR beta chain. This specimen comes from a study of identifying expanded T cells in peripheral blood. Assay used: immunoSEQ multiplex PCR; TCRdb lists only in-frame clones, some missing. Here the sample spans fewer than 80,000 clones, approximately 80% being singletons. Collection occurred without any documented infections or immune events in donors. Trimming cost V 3 bases and J 0 bases, with 9 bases left between them. The CDR3 loop spans 15 amino acids. The germline CDR1 and CDR2 sequences are SNHLY and FYNNEI. Sample: blood. The clonotype was recovered from a person aged 18 to 75 in good health. The rearrangement uses TRBV2 and TRBJ2-1; D is ambiguous. The CDR3 reads CASSELSSSYNEQFF. Written as DNA, the CDR3 is TGTGCCAGCAGTGAGTTGAGCAGCTCCTACAATGAGCAGTTCTTC. Supplemented by reference TRBV2 and TRBJ2-1, the full variable domain reads EPEVTQTPSHQVTQMGQEVILRCVPISNHLYFYWYRQILGQKVEFLVSFYNNEISEKSEIFDDQFSVERPDGSNFTLKIRSTKLEDSAMYFCASSELSSSYNEQFFGPGTRLTVL.